The 19 T cell receptor beta chains below all came from one sample that was sequenced in a study of blood T cell repertoires in COVID-19. The table came from immunoSEQ multiplex PCR; TCRdb's copy has only in-frame clones and leaves some out. The table has roughly 220,000 clones, under 90% seen once. What was sequenced was peripheral blood. The receptor set was obtained from a man older than 75 with acute or convalescent COVID-19.

The gene calls are TRBV11-2 and TRBJ2-3, with 7 bases aligning to TRBD1. CDR1 is SGHAT, CDR2 FQNNGV, per germline. The trim removed 5 bases at V and 1 base at J, leaving 3 bases unmatched. The CDR3 spans 14 residues. CDR3 coding DNA: TGTGCCAGCAGCCGCGGACAGGGCACAGATACGCAGTATTTT. The encoded protein is CASSRGQGTDTQYF.

This clone occurred many times. The CDR3 region is CASSEQNAYEQYF. CDR3 coding DNA: TGTGCCAGCAGCGAACAGAATGCCTACGAGCAGTACTTC. This chain connects TRBV11-1 to TRBJ2-7; D is unclear. In germline, CDR1 is SGHAT, CDR2 FQDESV (reference sequence). The CDR3 is made up of 13 amino acids. V shed 5 bases and J shed 2 bases, with 10 bases lying between them.

V and J are TRBV27 and TRBJ2-7, with TRBD1 as a possible D gene (5 bases). The CDR3 is 16 amino acids. Germline CDR1 MNHEY, CDR2 SMNVEV (reference sequence). V lost 4 bases to trimming and J lost 3 bases, with 19 bases between them. The CDR3 spells CASSSSTGVLLYEQYF. As DNA, the CDR3 is TGTGCCAGCAGTTCGAGCACAGGCGTCCTACTCTACGAGCAGTACTTC.

The rearrangement links TRBV5-8 to TRBJ2-1; D is undetermined. This CDR3 is 13 amino acids long. In germline, CDR1 is SGHTS, CDR2 YDEGEE. Trimming removed 0 bases at V and 6 bases at J, with 7 bases between. The CDR3 spells CASSLGPRNEQFF. CDR3 sequence (DNA): TGTGCCAGCAGCTTGGGTCCCCGCAATGAGCAGTTCTTC.

The DNA of the CDR3 is TGTGCCAGCTCGCAGGACAGGGCCTTTTCACCCCTCCACTTT. It codes for CASSQDRAFSPLHF. The chain links TRBV18 to TRBJ1-6; 8 nucleotides agree with TRBD1. Germline trimming cut 6 bases from V and 9 bases from J; bases unmatched to any gene: 7. Germline V gene data show CDR1 as KGHSH and CDR2 as LQKENI. The CDR3 spans 14 residues.

A single count supports this clone. The V and J genes are TRBV6-6 and TRBJ1-6, with TRBD1 matching over 7 bases. Trimming took 6 bases from V and 5 from J; bases not matched to a gene: 10. The CDR3 runs to 16 residues. In germline, CDR1 is MNHNY, CDR2 SVGAGI (reference sequence). The CDR3 coding sequence is TGTGCCAGCAGCTGGGGACAGAGTGGGGATAATTCACCCCTCCACTTT. It yields the protein CASSWGQSGDNSPLHF.

The chain links TRBV19 to TRBJ2-1; TRBD1 matches at 7 bases. V lost 3 bases, J lost 0 bases, and 2 bases stayed unmatched. This CDR3 spans 15 amino acids. Germline CDR1 and CDR2: LNHDA and SQIVND (reference sequence). CDR3 sequence (DNA): TGTGCCAGTAGTATGGGACAGAGCTCCTACAATGAGCAGTTCTTC. Protein sequence: CASSMGQSSYNEQFF.

This clone appeared a few times. The J gene is TRBJ2-1, the V gene TRBV11-2; perhaps TRBD2 as D (6 bases). V was cut by 4 bases and J by 7 bases, with 20 bases left in between. The CDR3 runs 16 residues. Germline V gene sequence: CDR1 SGHAT, CDR2 FQNNGV. The chain's CDR3 is CASSSWEAGSGNEQFF. The CDR3 DNA is TGTGCCAGCAGCTCCTGGGAGGCAGGGAGTGGAAATGAGCAGTTCTTC.

The chain employs TRBV2 and TRBJ2-7; possible D gene TRBD1, 6 bases. The CDR3 has 14 amino acids. The V end was cut by 4 bases, the J end by 3 bases, with 13 bases between. The germline V gene has CDR1 SNHLY and CDR2 FYNNEI. CDR3 in amino acids: CASSGQVGHYEQYF. The DNA for the CDR3 is TGTGCCAGCAGTGGACAGGTTGGGCACTACGAGCAGTACTTC.

V is TRBV29-1 and J is TRBJ1-1; D not resolved. Per germline, CDR1 SQVTM and CDR2 ANQGSEA. The CDR3 is 11 amino acids. V shed 7 bases and J shed 3 bases, with 9 bases lying between them. CDR3 coding DNA: TGCAGCGCCCGGTTCTACACTGAAGCTTTCTTT. The encoded protein is CSARFYTEAFF.

The V and J genes are TRBV15 and TRBJ1-2; D may be TRBD1 (6 bases). Trimming cost V 3 bases and J 8 bases, with 16 bases left between them. CDR1 LNHNV and CDR2 YYDKDF come from the germline V gene (reference sequence). This CDR3 region has 14 residues. CDR3 protein: CATSRAPGEGGYTF. For the CDR3, the DNA is TGTGCCACCAGCAGGGCGCCAGGGGAGGGCGGCTACACCTTC. Filled out from reference TRBV15 and TRBJ1-2, the complete variable domain reads DAMVIQNPRYQVTQFGKPVTLSCSQTLNHNVMYWYQQKSSQAPKLLFHYYDKDFNNEADTPDNFQSRRPNTSFCFLDIRSPGLGDTAMYLCATSRAPGEGGYTFGSGTRLTVV.

This clone was counted a few times. This chain connects TRBV5-4 to TRBJ2-2; 11 bases are shared with TRBD2. The CDR3 is 16 amino acids. The V gene's germline CDR1 is SGHNT and CDR2 YYREEE (reference sequence). V was pared by 5 bases and J by 1 base, with 4 bases of the junction left unmatched. The CDR3 bases are TGTGCCAGCAGAATAGGGACTAGCGGGAACACCGGGGAGCTGTTTTTT. This translates into CASRIGTSGNTGELFF. Drawing the rest from reference TRBV5-4 and TRBJ2-2, the complete variable domain is ETGVTQSPTHLIKTRGQQVTLRCSSQSGHNTVSWYQQALGQGPQFIFQYYREEENGRGNFPPRFSGLQFPNYSSELNVNALELDDSALYLCASRIGTSGNTGELFFGEGSRLTVL.

The chain is built from TRBV6-5 and TRBJ2-7, with no clear D. V lost 6 bases to trimming and J lost 3 bases, with 9 bases between them. The germline V gene has CDR1 MNHEY and CDR2 SVGAGI. The CDR3 consists of 12 residues. CDR3 amino acids: CASRLQYYEQYV. The DNA for the CDR3 is TGTGCCAGCAGGTTACAGTACTACGAGCAGTACGTC.

This rearrangement joins TRBV4-3 to TRBJ2-5, with D possibly being TRBD2 (5 bases). From germline, CDR1 is LGHNA and CDR2 YSLEER. V dropped 0 bases and J dropped 3 bases, with 11 bases sitting between them. The CDR3 has 15 amino acids. CDR3 sequence (DNA): TGCGCCAGCAGCCAAGAATGGCGGGCGGAAGAGACCCAGTACTTC. This sequence encodes CASSQEWRAEETQYF.

The chain uses TRBV7-3 and TRBJ2-1; 9 bases fit TRBD2. Losses at the gene ends were 4 bases for V and 7 bases for J; bases not matched to a gene: 11. CDR3 length: 16 amino acids. CDR1 is SGHTA and CDR2 is FQGTGA in the germline V gene. CDR3 loop: CASSSTVAGARNEQFF. The DNA of the CDR3 is TGTGCCAGCAGCTCGACAGTAGCGGGAGCGAGAAATGAGCAGTTCTTC.

The rearrangement uses TRBV29-1 and TRBJ1-4; 7 bases fit TRBD1. V lost 5 bases, J lost 8 bases, and 8 bases stayed unmatched. Looked up from germline, CDR1 is SQVTM and CDR2 is ANQGSEA. The CDR3 spans 13 residues. In nucleotides, the CDR3 is TGCAGCGTTTTCAGGGGGGTGGGGGAAAAACTGTTTTTT. Translating it yields CSVFRGVGEKLFF.

In this sample, this clone turned up once. This chain uses TRBV30 with TRBJ2-7; no clear D gene. Trimming took off 1 base at V and 0 bases at J, with 7 bases between the two ends. The CDR3 sequence is 13 residues long. From germline, CDR1 is GTSNPN and CDR2 SVGIG (reference sequence). The CDR3: CAWSEQLSYEQYF. The CDR3 DNA reads TGTGCCTGGAGTGAACAGCTCTCCTACGAGCAGTACTTC.

This clone was seen more than once but under ten times. This chain connects TRBV30 to TRBJ2-2; 10 nucleotides match TRBD2. In germline, CDR1 is GTSNPN, CDR2 SVGIG (reference sequence). The J segment lost 6 bases and the V segment lost 3 bases, leaving 4 bases of the junction unmatched. The CDR3 has 14 residues. The CDR3 here is CAWRLAGVPGELFF. CDR3 DNA sequence: TGTGCCTGGAGGCTAGCGGGAGTTCCCGGGGAGCTGTTTTTT.

The V gene is TRBV3-1 (or the pseudogene TRBV3-2), the J gene TRBJ2-1; TRBD2 agrees at 14 bases. The ends lost 5 bases at V and 8 bases at J; junction bases unmatched: 2. The CDR3 contains 14 residues. CDR1 and CDR2 from the germline V gene are LGHDT and YNNKEL (reference sequence). The CDR3 here is CASSGTSGSHEQFF. The CDR3 DNA sequence: TGTGCCAGCAGCGGGACTAGCGGGAGTCATGAGCAGTTCTTC.